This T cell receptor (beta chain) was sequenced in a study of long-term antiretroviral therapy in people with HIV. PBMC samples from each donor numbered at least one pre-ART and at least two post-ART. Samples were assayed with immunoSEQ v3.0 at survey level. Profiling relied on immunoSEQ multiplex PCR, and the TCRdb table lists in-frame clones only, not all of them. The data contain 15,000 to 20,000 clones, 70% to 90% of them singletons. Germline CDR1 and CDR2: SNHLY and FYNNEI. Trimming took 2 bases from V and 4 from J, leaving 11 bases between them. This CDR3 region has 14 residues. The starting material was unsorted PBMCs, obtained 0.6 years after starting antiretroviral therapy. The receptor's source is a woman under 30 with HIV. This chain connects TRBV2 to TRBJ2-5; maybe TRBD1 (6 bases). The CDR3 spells CASSEWGRGETQYF. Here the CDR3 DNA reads TGTGCCAGCAGTGAATGGGGGCGAGGAGAGACCCAGTACTTC.